Listed here is a single T cell receptor (beta chain). A read error may produce the germline difference seen at one junction end. The data derive from a study of yellow fever vaccine responses in identical twins. TCRdb reprocessed the RT-PCR reads with MiXCR, giving one entry per CDR3 protein. The sample holds over 10,000 distinct CDR3 sequences, about 83% seen once. This TCR was sampled from a woman between 18 and 29 years old who received the yellow fever vaccine. This specimen was T cells from blood (PBMCs), unsorted or a sorted subset (not recorded which), taken before or after yellow fever vaccination (not recorded which).

The CDR3 nucleotides are TGCAGCGTCAACTGGGAGGCCTTC. Translated: CSVNWEAF. The V call is TRBV29-1, the J call TRBJ1-2; D is unresolved. CDR3 length: 8 amino acids. Per germline, CDR1 SQVTM and CDR2 ANQGSEA.